This TCR beta chain was identified in a study of blood T cell repertoires in COVID-19. Study as a whole: Material from acute and convalescent COVID-19 was sourced from the United States, Italy and Spain.

Germline assignment: CDR1 MNHNS and CDR2 SASEGT. This CDR3 region has 15 residues. The V end lost 7 bases, the J end lost 2 bases, and 17 bases lay between the germline ends. The method was immunoSEQ multiplex PCR; TCRdb's version includes in-frame clones alone and lacks a portion of them. Of around 140,000 clones in the sample, about four fifths were seen once. This receptor was taken from a man aged 60 to 75 with acute or convalescent COVID-19. What was sequenced was peripheral blood. This sequence joins TRBV6-1 and TRBJ1-2; D perhaps matches TRBD1 (6 bases). The CDR3 reads CASKTTGSENYGYTF. In DNA, the CDR3 is TGTGCCAGCAAAACGACAGGTTCCGAAAACTATGGCTACACCTTC.